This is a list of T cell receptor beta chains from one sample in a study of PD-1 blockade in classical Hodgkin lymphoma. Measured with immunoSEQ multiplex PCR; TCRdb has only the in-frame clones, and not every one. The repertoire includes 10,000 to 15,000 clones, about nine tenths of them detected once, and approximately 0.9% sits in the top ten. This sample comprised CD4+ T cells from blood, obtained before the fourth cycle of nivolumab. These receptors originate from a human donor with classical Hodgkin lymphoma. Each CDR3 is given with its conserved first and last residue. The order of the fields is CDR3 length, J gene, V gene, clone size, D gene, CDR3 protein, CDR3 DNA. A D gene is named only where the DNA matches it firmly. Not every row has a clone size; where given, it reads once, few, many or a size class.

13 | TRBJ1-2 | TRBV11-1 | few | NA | CASSLGGGYGYTF | TGTGCCAGCAGCCTAGGAGGTGGCTACGGCTACACCTTC
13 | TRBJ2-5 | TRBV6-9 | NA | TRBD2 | CASPREPKETQYF | TGTGCCAGTCCGCGGGAGCCCAAAGAGACCCAGTACTTC
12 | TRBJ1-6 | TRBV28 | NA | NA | CASEGPNSPLHF | TGTGCCAGCGAGGGACCTAATTCACCCCTCCACTTT
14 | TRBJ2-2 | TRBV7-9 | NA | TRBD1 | CASSWTGNVGELFF | TGTGCCAGCAGTTGGACAGGGAACGTCGGGGAGCTGTTTTTT
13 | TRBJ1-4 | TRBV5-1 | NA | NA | CASSLNMREKLFF | TGCGCCAGCAGCTTGAACATGAGGGAAAAACTGTTTTTT
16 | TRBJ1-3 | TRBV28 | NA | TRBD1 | CASSFLTGGRGNTIYF | TGTGCCAGCAGTTTCCTAACAGGGGGCCGTGGAAACACCATATATTTT
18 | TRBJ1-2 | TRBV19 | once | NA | CASSSDQPDEGINYGYTF | TGTGCCAGTAGTTCTGATCAACCGGACGAAGGAATTAACTATGGCTACACCTTC
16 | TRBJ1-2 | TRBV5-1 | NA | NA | CASSLGESRRSWGYTF | TGCGCCAGCAGCTTGGGAGAGAGTCGAAGATCGTGGGGCTACACCTTC
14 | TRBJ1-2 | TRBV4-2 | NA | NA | CASSQVPYYPGYTF | TGTGCCAGCAGCCAAGTCCCCTACTATCCCGGCTACACCTTC
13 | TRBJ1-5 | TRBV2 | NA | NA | CASSIGPNQPQHF | TGTGCCAGCAGTATAGGACCCAATCAGCCCCAGCATTTT
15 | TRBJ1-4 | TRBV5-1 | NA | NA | CASSLTGTGGEKLFF | TGCGCCAGCAGCTTGACGGGGACGGGAGGTGAAAAACTGTTTTTT
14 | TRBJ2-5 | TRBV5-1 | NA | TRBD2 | CASSLAGGAETQYF | TGCGCCAGCAGCTTAGCGGGAGGGGCGGAGACCCAGTACTTC
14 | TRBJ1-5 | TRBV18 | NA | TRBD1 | CASSPGTGNQPQHF | TGTGCCAGCTCACCTGGGACAGGGAATCAGCCCCAGCATTTT
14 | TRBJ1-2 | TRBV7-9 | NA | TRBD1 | CASSLGGQFYGYTF | TGTGCCAGCAGCTTAGGGGGACAGTTCTATGGCTACACCTTC
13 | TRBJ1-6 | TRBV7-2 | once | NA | CASSLSRSSPLHF | TGTGCCAGCAGCTTAAGCAGGTCTTCACCCCTCCACTTT
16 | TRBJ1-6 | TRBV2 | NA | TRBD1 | CASSEEGTGVNSPLHF | TGTGCCAGCAGTGAAGAAGGGACAGGGGTTAATTCACCCCTCCACTTT
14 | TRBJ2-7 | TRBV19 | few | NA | CASSMQRSSYEQYF | TGTGCCAGTAGTATGCAGCGCAGCTCCTACGAGCAGTACTTC
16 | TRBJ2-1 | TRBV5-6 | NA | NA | CASSPRLLSSYNEQFF | TGTGCCAGCAGCCCTCGCCTCCTGTCTTCCTACAATGAGCAGTTCTTC
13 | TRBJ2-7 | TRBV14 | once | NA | CASSQDLGSEQYF | TGTGCCAGCAGCCAAGATCTAGGAAGCGAGCAGTACTTC
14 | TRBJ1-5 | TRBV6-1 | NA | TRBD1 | CASSQDRGSGPQHF | TGTGCCAGCAGCCAGGACAGGGGCTCAGGTCCCCAGCATTTT
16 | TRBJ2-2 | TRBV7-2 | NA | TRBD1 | CASSPRGTGVTGELFF | TGTGCCAGCAGCCCCCGTGGGACAGGGGTCACCGGGGAGCTGTTTTTT
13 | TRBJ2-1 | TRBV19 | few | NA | CASTLTGWNEQFF | TGTGCCAGTACCCTCACGGGATGGAATGAGCAGTTCTTC
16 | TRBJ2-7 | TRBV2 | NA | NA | CASSEGIRGHLYEQYF | TGTGCCAGCAGTGAAGGTATCAGGGGCCACTTGTACGAGCAGTACTTC
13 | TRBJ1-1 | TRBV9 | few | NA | CASSVGGYTEAFF | TGTGCCAGCAGCGTAGGGGGATACACTGAAGCTTTCTTT
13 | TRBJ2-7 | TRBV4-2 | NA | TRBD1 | CASSQGQVDEQYF | TGTGCCAGCAGCCAGGGACAGGTCGACGAGCAGTACTTC
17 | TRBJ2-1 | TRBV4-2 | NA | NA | CASSFGLSGNDYNEQFF | TGTGCCAGCAGCTTCGGACTAAGTGGGAATGACTACAATGAGCAGTTCTTC
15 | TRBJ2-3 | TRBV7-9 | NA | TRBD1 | CASSPQGQGGDTQYF | TGTGCCAGCAGCCCGCAAGGACAGGGGGGAGATACGCAGTATTTT
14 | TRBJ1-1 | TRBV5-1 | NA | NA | CASSLAALYTEAFF | TGCGCCAGCAGCTTGGCAGCTTTGTACACTGAAGCTTTCTTT
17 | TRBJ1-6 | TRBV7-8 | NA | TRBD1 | CASSLGKRTGGLSPLHF | TGTGCCAGCAGCTTAGGAAAGCGGACAGGGGGGCTTTCACCCCTCCACTTT
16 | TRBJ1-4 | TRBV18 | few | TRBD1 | CASSPPSPGGFEKLFF | TGTGCCAGCTCACCACCGTCCCCAGGGGGATTTGAAAAACTGTTTTTT
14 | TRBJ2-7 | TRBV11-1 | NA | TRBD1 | CASSLHRQGYEQYF | TGTGCCAGCAGCTTGCACAGACAGGGGTACGAGCAGTACTTC
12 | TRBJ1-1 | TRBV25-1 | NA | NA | CASKDSYTEAFF | TGTGCCAGCAAGGACAGTTACACTGAAGCTTTCTTT
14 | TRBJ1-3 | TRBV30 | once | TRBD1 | CAWSNRGLGNTIYF | TGTGCCTGGAGTAACAGGGGGCTGGGAAACACCATATATTTT
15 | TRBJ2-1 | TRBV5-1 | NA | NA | CASSLEAGGYNEQFF | TGCGCCAGCAGCTTGGAAGCCGGGGGCTACAATGAGCAGTTCTTC
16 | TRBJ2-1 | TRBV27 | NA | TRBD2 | CASSLSRGSSYNEQFF | TGTGCCAGCAGTTTATCGCGGGGGAGCTCCTACAATGAGCAGTTCTTC
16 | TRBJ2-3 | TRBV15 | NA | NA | CATSGQGRGYTDTQYF | TGTGCCACCAGTGGGCAGGGAAGGGGATACACAGATACGCAGTATTTT
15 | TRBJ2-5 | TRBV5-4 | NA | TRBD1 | CASSTNQGAGETQYF | TGTGCCAGCAGCACCAACCAGGGGGCGGGAGAGACCCAGTACTTC
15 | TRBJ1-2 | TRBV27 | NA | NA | CASSLSWQGRKGYTF | TGTGCCAGCAGTTTATCGTGGCAGGGGAGGAAGGGCTACACCTTC
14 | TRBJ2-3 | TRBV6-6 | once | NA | CASSYSVSTDTQYF | TGTGCCAGCAGTTACTCCGTTAGCACAGATACGCAGTATTTT
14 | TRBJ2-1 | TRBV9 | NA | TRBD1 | CASSDIGTANEQFF | TGTGCCAGCAGCGATATCGGGACAGCAAATGAGCAGTTCTTC
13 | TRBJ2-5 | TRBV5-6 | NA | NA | CASSLRGGETQYF | TGTGCCAGCAGCTTGAGGGGTGGAGAGACCCAGTACTTC
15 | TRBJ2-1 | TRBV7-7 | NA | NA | CASSPLEGFYNEQFF | TGTGCCAGCAGCCCATTAGAGGGGTTCTACAATGAGCAGTTCTTC
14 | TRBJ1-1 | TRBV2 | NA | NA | CASSGGRENTEAFF | TGTGCCAGCAGCGGGGGGAGGGAGAACACTGAAGCTTTCTTT
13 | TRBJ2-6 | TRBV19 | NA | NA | CASRVSGANVLTF | TGTGCCAGTAGGGTCTCTGGGGCCAACGTCCTGACTTTC
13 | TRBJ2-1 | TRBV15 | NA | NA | CATSLDIYNEQFF | TGTGCCACCAGCCTGGACATCTACAATGAGCAGTTCTTC
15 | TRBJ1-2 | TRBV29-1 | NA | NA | CSSLGPHETLYGYTF | TGCAGCTCTCTCGGGCCCCATGAAACCCTCTATGGCTACACCTTC
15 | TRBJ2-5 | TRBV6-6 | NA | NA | CASSFMTGNQETQYF | TGTGCCAGCAGTTTTATGACAGGAAACCAAGAGACCCAGTACTTC